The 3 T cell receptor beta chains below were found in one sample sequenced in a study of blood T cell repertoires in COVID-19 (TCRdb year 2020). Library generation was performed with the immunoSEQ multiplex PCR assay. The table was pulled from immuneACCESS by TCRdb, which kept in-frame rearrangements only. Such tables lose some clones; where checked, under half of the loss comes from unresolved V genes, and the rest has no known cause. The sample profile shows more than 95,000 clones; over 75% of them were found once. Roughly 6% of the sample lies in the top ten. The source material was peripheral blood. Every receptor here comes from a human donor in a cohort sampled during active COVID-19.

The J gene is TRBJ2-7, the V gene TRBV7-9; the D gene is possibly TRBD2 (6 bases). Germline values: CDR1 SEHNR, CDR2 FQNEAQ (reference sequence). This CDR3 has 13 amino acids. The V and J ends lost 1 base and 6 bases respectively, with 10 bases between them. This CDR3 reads CASSLGAGIEQYF. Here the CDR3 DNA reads TGTGCCAGCAGCTTAGGGGCGGGGATCGAGCAGTACTTC. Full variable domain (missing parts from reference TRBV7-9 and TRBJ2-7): DTGVSQNPRHKITKRGQNVTFRCDPISEHNRLYWYRQTLGQGPEFLTYFQNEAQLEKSRLLSDRFSAERPKGSFSTLEIQRTEQGDSAMYLCASSLGAGIEQYFGPGTRLTVT.

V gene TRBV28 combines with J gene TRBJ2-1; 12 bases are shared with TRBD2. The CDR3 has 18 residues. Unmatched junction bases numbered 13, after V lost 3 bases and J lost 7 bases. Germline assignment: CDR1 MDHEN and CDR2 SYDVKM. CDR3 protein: CASSLPGPSGRAGNEQFF. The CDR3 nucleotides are TGTGCCAGCAGTTTGCCGGGACCTAGCGGGAGGGCCGGAAATGAGCAGTTCTTC. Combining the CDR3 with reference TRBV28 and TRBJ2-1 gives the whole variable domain DVKVTQSSRYLVKRTGEKVFLECVQDMDHENMFWYRQDPGLGLRLIYFSYDVKMKEKGDIPEGYSVSREKKERFSLILESASTNQTSMYLCASSLPGPSGRAGNEQFFGPGTRLTVL.

This CDR3 reads CASSDGAGGPETQYF. CDR3 DNA: TGTGCCAGCAGTGACGGCGCGGGGGGGCCAGAGACCCAGTACTTC. The chain couples TRBV6-4 to TRBJ2-5; TRBD2 matches 9 bases. V lost 2 bases, J lost 4 bases, and 5 bases stayed unmatched. Germline CDR1 MRHNA, CDR2 SNTAGT. The CDR3 runs 15 residues.